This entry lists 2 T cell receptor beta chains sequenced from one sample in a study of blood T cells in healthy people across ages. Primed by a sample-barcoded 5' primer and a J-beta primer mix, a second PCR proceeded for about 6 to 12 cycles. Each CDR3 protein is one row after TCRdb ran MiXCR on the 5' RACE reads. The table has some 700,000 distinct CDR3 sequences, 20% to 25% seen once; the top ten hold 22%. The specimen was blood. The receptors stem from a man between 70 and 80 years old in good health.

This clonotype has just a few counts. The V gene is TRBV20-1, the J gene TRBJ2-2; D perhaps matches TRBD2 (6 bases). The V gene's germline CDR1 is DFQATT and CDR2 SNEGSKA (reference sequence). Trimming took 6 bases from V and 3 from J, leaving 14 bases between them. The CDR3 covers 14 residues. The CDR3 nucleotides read TGCAGTGCGGCGCGGGACCCAGACACCGGGGAGCTGTTTTTT. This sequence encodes CSAARDPDTGELFF.

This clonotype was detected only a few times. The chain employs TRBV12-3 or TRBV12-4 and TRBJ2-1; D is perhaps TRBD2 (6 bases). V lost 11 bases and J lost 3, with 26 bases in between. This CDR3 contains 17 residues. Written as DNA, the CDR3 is TGTGCCCTCCTCGTCGTGGGTGGTAGCGGACACTACAATGAGCAGTTCTTC. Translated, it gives CALLVVGGSGHYNEQFF.